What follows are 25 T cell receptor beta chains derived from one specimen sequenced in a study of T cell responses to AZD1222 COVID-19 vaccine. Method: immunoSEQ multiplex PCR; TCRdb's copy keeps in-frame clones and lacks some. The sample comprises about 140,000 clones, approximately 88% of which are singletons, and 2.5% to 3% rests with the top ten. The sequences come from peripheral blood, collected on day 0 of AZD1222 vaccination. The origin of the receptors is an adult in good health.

CDR3 DNA: TGTGCCAGCAGCTTGGGGGCCCCCGAGACCCAGTACTTC. Translating gives CASSLGAPETQYF. The V and J genes are TRBV5-6 and TRBJ2-5, with D uncertain. The V gene lost 0 bases and the J gene lost 5 bases, with 8 bases spanning the gap. In germline, CDR1 is SGHDT, CDR2 YYEEEE. The CDR3 contains 13 residues. Supplemented by reference TRBV5-6 and TRBJ2-5, the full variable domain reads DAGVTQSPTHLIKTRGQQVTLRCSPKSGHDTVSWYQQALGQGPQFIFQYYEEEERQRGNFPDRFSGHQFPNYSSELNVNALLLGDSALYLCASSLGAPETQYFGPGTRLLVL.

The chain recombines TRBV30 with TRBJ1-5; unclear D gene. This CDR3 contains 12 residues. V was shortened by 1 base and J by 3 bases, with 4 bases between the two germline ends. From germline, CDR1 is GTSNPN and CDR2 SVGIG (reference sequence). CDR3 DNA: TGTGCCTGGAGTGCTTACAATCAGCCCCAGCATTTT. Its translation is CAWSAYNQPQHF.

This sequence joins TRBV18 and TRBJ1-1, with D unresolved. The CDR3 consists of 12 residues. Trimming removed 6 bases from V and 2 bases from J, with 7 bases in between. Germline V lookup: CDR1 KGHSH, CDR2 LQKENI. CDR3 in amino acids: CASSLINTEAFF. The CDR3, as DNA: TGTGCCAGCTCCCTTATTAACACTGAAGCTTTCTTT.

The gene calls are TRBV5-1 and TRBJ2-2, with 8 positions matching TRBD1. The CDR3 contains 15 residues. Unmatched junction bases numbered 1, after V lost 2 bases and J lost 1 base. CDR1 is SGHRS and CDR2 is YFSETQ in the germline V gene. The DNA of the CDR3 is TGCGCCAGCAGCTTTGGACAGGGGAACACCGGGGAGCTGTTTTTT. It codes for CASSFGQGNTGELFF.

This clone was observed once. CDR3 nucleotide sequence: TGTGCCAGCAGCCCGGGACTAGCGGGAGTTGAGCAGTTCTTC. Translated, it gives CASSPGLAGVEQFF. This rearrangement joins TRBV3-1 (or the pseudogene TRBV3-2) to TRBJ2-1, with 14 positions matching TRBD2. The trim removed 4 bases at V and 9 bases at J, leaving 2 bases unmatched. CDR3 size: 14 residues. From germline, CDR1 is LGHDT and CDR2 YNNKEL (reference sequence).

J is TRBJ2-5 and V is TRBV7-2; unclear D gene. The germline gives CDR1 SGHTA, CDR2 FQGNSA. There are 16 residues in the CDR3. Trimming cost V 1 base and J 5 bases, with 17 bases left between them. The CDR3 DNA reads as TGTGCCAGCAGCTTAGGTGCCCGAGCAACCGGGGAGACCCAGTACTTC. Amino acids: CASSLGARATGETQYF.

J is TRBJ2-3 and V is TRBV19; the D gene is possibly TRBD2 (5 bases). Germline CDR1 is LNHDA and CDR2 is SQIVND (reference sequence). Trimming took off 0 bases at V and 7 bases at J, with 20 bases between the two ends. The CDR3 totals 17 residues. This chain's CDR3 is CASSIDLSSRGRNTQYF. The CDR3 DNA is TGTGCCAGTAGTATAGATCTGAGTAGCCGAGGGAGAAATACGCAGTATTTT.

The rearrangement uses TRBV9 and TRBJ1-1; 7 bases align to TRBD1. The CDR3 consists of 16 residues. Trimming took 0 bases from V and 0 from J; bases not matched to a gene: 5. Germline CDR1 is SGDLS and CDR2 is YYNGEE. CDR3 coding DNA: TGTGCCAGCAGCGTAGAGGGGACAGAGATGAACACTGAAGCTTTCTTT. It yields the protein CASSVEGTEMNTEAFF.

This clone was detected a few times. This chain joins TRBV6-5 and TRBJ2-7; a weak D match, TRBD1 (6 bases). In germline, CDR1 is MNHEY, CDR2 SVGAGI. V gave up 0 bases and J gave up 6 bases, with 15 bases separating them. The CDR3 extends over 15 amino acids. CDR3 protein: CASSYSNQGRREQYF. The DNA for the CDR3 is TGTGCCAGCAGTTACTCGAACCAGGGGCGCCGCGAGCAGTACTTC.

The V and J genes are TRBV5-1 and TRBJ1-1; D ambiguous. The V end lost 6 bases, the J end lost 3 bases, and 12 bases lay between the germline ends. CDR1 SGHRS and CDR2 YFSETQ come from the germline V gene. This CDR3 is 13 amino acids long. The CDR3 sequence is CASTRPPDTEAFF. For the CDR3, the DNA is TGCGCCAGCACCAGGCCCCCGGACACTGAAGCTTTCTTT.

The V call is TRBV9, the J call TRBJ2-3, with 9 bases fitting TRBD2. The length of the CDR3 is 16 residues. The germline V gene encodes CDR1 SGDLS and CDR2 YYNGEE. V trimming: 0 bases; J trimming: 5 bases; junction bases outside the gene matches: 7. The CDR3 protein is CASSVAGREGIDTQYF. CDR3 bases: TGTGCCAGCAGCGTAGCTGGGCGGGAGGGGATAGATACGCAGTATTTT.

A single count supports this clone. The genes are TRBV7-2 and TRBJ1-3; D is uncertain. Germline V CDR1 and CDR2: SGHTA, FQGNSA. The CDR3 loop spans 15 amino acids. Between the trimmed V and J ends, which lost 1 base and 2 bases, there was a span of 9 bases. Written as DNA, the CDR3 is TGTGCCAGCAGCTTAGGGGCAGGACCTGGAAACACCATATATTTT. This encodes CASSLGAGPGNTIYF.

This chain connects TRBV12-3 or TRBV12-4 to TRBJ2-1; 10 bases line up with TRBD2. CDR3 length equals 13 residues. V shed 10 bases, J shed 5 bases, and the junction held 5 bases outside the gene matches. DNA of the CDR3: TGTGCCACCTCTAGCGGGGGTCACAATGAGCAGTTCTTC. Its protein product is CATSSGGHNEQFF.

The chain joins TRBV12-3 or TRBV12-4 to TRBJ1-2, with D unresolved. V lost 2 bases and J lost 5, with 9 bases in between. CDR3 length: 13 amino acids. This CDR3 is CASSLSRLYGYTF. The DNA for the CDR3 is TGTGCCAGCAGTTTATCGCGCCTTTATGGCTACACCTTC.

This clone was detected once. The chain's CDR3 is CASSHSEGRTNEQFF. In DNA form, the CDR3 reads TGTGCCAGCAGCCACTCAGAGGGACGGACAAATGAGCAGTTCTTC. The V gene is TRBV3-1 (or the pseudogene TRBV3-2), the J gene TRBJ2-1, with D possibly called TRBD1 or TRBD2 (5 bases each). The CDR3 extends over 15 amino acids. Deletions cut 3 bases from V and 7 bases from J, with 16 bases between. Germline assignment: CDR1 LGHDT and CDR2 YNNKEL (reference sequence).

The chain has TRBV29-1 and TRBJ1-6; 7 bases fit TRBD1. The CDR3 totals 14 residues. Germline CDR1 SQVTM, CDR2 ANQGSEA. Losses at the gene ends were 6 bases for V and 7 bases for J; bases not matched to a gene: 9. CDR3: CSVATGAGNSPLHF. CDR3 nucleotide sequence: TGCAGCGTAGCTACAGGGGCTGGAAATTCACCCCTCCACTTT.

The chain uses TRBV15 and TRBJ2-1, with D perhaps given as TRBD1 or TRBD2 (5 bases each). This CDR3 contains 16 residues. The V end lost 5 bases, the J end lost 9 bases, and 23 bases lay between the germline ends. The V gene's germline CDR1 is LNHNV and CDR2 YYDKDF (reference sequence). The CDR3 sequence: CATSRGRHGGSSEQFF. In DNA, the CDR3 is TGTGCCACCAGCCGGGGACGTCACGGTGGGAGTAGTGAGCAGTTCTTC.

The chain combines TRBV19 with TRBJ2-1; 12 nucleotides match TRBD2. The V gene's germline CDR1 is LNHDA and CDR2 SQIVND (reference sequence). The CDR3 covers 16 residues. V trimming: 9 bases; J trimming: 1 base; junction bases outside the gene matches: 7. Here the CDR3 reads CASRGTSGRSYNEQFF. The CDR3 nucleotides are TGTGCCAGCAGGGGGACTAGCGGGCGTTCCTACAATGAGCAGTTCTTC.

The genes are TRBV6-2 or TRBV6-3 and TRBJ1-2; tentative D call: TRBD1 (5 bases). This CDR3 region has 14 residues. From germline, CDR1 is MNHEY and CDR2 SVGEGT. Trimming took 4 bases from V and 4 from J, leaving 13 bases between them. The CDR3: CASSFRRDGYGYTF. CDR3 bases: TGTGCCAGCAGTTTTCGCAGGGATGGCTATGGCTACACCTTC.

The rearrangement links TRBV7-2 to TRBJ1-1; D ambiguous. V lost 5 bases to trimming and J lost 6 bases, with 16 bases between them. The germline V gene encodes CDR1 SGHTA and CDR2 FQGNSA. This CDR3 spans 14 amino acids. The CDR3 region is CASSLTYLGAEAFF. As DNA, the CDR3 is TGTGCCAGCAGCCTGACGTATCTAGGAGCTGAAGCTTTCTTT. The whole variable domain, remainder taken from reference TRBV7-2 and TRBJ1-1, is GAGVSQSPSNKVTEKGKDVELRCDPISGHTALYWYRQSLGQGLEFLIYFQGNSAPDKSGLPSDRFSAERTGGSVSTLTIQRTQQEDSAVYLCASSLTYLGAEAFFGQGTRLTVV.

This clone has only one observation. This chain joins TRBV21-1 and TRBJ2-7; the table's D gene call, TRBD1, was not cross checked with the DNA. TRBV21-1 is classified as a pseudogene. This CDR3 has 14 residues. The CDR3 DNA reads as TGTGCCAGCAGCAAAGTTCAGGGGTCCTACGAGCAGTACTTC. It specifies CASSKVQGSYEQYF.

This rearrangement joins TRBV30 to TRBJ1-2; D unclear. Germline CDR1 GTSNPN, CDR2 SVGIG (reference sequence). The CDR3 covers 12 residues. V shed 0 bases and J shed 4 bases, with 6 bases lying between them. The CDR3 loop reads CAWSVGTYGYTF. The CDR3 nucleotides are TGTGCCTGGAGTGTAGGCACCTATGGCTACACCTTC.

The CDR3 here is CASSQGLEDGYTF. The CDR3 DNA follows: TGTGCCAGCAGCCAGGGACTCGAGGATGGCTACACCTTC. The chain is built from TRBV4-2 and TRBJ1-2, with TRBD1 as a possible D gene (5 bases). The CDR3 has 13 residues. The germline gives CDR1 LGHNA, CDR2 YNFKEQ. V dropped 3 bases and J dropped 6 bases, with 11 bases sitting between them.

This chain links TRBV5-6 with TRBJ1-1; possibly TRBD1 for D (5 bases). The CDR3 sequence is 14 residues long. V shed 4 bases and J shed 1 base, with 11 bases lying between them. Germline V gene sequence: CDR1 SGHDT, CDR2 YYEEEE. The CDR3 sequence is CASSGGRRNTEAFF. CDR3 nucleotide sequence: TGTGCCAGCAGCGGGGGACGGAGGAACACTGAAGCTTTCTTT.

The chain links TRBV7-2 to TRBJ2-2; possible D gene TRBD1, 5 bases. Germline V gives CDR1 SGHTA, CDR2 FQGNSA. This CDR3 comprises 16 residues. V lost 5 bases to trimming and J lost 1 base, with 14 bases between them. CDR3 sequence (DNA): TGTGCCAGCAGCCATAGACAGAATTTGAACACCGGGGAGCTGTTTTTT. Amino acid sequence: CASSHRQNLNTGELFF.